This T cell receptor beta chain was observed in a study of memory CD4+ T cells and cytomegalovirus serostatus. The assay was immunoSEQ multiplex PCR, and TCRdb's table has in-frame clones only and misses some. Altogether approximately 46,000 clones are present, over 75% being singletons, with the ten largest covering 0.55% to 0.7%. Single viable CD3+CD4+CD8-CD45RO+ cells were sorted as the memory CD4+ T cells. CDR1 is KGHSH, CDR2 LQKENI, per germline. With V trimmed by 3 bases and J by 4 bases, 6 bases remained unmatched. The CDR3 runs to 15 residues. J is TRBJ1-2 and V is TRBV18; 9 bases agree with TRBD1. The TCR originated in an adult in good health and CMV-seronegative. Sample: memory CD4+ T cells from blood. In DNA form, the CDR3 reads TGTGCCAGCTCACCTCAACAGGGGGCGGGCTATGGCTACACCTTC. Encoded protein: CASSPQQGAGYGYTF.